This TCR beta chain was obtained from a study of response to subunit inactivated influenza vaccine. As to this clonotype: As yet, its antigen is unknown.

The CDR3 consists of 13 residues. Deletions cut 5 bases from V and 4 bases from J, with 11 bases between. Germline V gives CDR1 SEHNR, CDR2 FQNEAQ (reference sequence). General study findings and limits: The authors put forward the suggestion that each seasonal influenza vaccination may bring in only a limited number of new T cells.

Each CDR3 protein is one row after TCRdb ran MiXCR on the RT-PCR reads. The sample carries 590,000 or so distinct CDR3 sequences, around 15% recorded once. This sequence was found in a man aged 50-60 years who received an inactivated influenza vaccine. This specimen was PBMCs from blood, taken 14 days before vaccination. The rearrangement uses TRBV7-9 and TRBJ2-5; D may match TRBD1 or TRBD2 (5 bases each). As DNA, the CDR3 is TGTGCCAGCAGCCGAGGGACCCTAGAGACCCAGTACTTC. Translation gives CASSRGTLETQYF.